These T cell receptor beta chains were read from a single sample in a study of blood T cell repertoires in COVID-19. Measured with immunoSEQ multiplex PCR; TCRdb has only the in-frame clones, and not every one. Of some 380,000 clones listed, 90% are singletons. Sample: peripheral blood. The receptors originated from a man aged 18 to 29 with active or convalescent COVID-19. The CDR3 runs from the conserved cysteine through the conserved F or W. A D gene is named only where the DNA matches it firmly. Clone size is shown for a subset of rows, as once, few, many or a class of expanded clone.

TRBJ1-4	TRBV18	-	TRBD1	CASSPAQGAGKLFF	TGTGCCAGCTCACCAGCGCAGGGGGCGGGAAAACTGTTTTTT
TRBJ2-3	TRBV9	-	-	CASSALDRDTQYF	TGTGCCAGCAGCGCTCTGGACAGAGATACGCAGTATTTT
TRBJ2-4	TRBV19	-	-	CASSKSPGAKNIQYF	TGTGCCAGTAGCAAATCCCCAGGGGCAAAAAACATTCAGTACTTC
TRBJ1-1	TRBV27	-	-	CASRRQLPRTEAFF	TGTGCCAGCAGACGACAGCTGCCACGCACTGAAGCTTTCTTT
TRBJ1-5	TRBV3-1/TRBV3-2	-	-	CASSQGAHQPQHF	TGTGCCAGCAGCCAAGGGGCGCATCAGCCCCAGCATTTT
TRBJ2-5	TRBV19	-	TRBD2	CASSITGTSGRETQYF	TGTGCCAGTAGTATAACCGGGACTAGCGGGAGGGAGACCCAGTACTTC
TRBJ2-3	TRBV19	-	TRBD1	CASSTTGAGNTQYF	TGTGCCAGTAGTACCACAGGGGCAGGGAATACGCAGTATTTT
TRBJ2-1	TRBV9	-	TRBD2	CASSVVAGGLGEQFF	TGTGCCAGCAGCGTAGTAGCGGGAGGCTTGGGGGAGCAGTTCTTC
TRBJ1-6	TRBV4-3	-	-	CASSPEPGNHNSPLHF	TGCGCCAGCAGCCCCGAGCCAGGGAATCATAATTCACCCCTCCACTTT
TRBJ1-2	TRBV7-4	-	TRBD1	CASSLGQGTNYGYTF	TGTGCCAGCAGCCTGGGACAGGGGACTAACTATGGCTACACCTTC
TRBJ2-7	TRBV6-1	-	TRBD1	CASSEEAGQGGYEQYF	TGTGCCAGCAGTGAAGAAGCGGGACAGGGTGGATACGAGCAGTACTTC
TRBJ1-2	TRBV27	-	TRBD1	CASSLLGQGNGYTF	TGTGCCAGCAGTTTATTGGGACAGGGGAATGGCTACACCTTC
TRBJ1-1	TRBV19	-	-	CASSRGGRNTEAFF	TGTGCCAGTAGTCGGGGAGGGAGGAACACTGAAGCTTTCTTT
TRBJ2-3	TRBV2	-	-	CASSQSGSPNTQYF	TGTGCCAGTAGTCAAAGCGGTTCCCCAAATACGCAGTATTTT
TRBJ1-1	TRBV19	-	-	CASSPNQRRDTNTEAFF	TGTGCCAGTAGTCCTAACCAGAGGCGGGATACTAACACTGAAGCTTTCTTT
TRBJ1-3	TRBV4-1	-	-	CASSQDNLQGNTIYF	TGCGCCAGCAGCCAAGACAATCTACAGGGAAACACCATATATTTT
TRBJ2-1	TRBV5-6	once	-	CASRVAAYNEQFF	TGTGCCAGCAGGGTGGCGGCCTACAATGAGCAGTTCTTC
TRBJ2-4	TRBV11-2	-	TRBD2	CASSLSGGGGIQYF	TGTGCCAGCAGCTTAAGCGGGGGGGGTGGCATTCAGTACTTC
TRBJ2-1	TRBV28	once	TRBD1	CASSGPGTGGFYEQFF	TGTGCCAGCAGTGGTCCCGGGACAGGGGGCTTTTATGAGCAGTTCTTC
TRBJ1-5	TRBV28	-	-	CASSPNRDGQPQHF	TGTGCCAGCAGCCCAAACAGGGACGGGCAGCCCCAGCATTTT
TRBJ1-2	TRBV28	-	-	CASSPARGAYGYTF	TGTGCCAGCAGCCCGGCTCGGGGGGCCTATGGCTACACCTTC
TRBJ1-2	TRBV28	-	TRBD1	CASSSTGQGGGYGYTF	TGTGCCAGCAGTTCTACCGGACAGGGAGGGGGCTATGGCTACACCTTC
TRBJ2-4	TRBV4-1	-	TRBD1	CASSERTGVGNIQYF	TGCGCCAGCAGCGAACGGACAGGGGTAGGAAACATTCAGTACTTC
TRBJ1-1	TRBV6-2/TRBV6-3	-	-	CASSYQVNTEAFF	TGTGCCAGCAGTTATCAGGTGAACACTGAAGCTTTCTTT
TRBJ2-1	TRBV13	-	-	CANRRWGDPYNEQFF	TGTGCCAATCGTCGATGGGGGGATCCGTACAATGAGCAGTTCTTC
TRBJ2-2	TRBV30	-	-	CASTGVANTGELFF	TGTGCCTCTACGGGGGTGGCGAACACCGGGGAGCTGTTTTTT
TRBJ1-5	TRBV24-1	-	-	CATSLEAADNQPQHF	TGTGCCACCAGTCTAGAGGCGGCCGATAATCAGCCCCAGCATTTT
TRBJ2-5	TRBV28	few	-	CASSSNSFQETQYF	TGTGCCAGCAGTTCTAACAGCTTCCAAGAGACCCAGTACTTC
TRBJ1-1	TRBV30	-	-	CAWSVLFGGTEAFF	TGTGCCTGGAGTGTATTATTTGGAGGGACTGAAGCTTTCTTT
TRBJ1-1	TRBV6-6	-	TRBD1	CASNTEYRTGIAEAFF	TGTGCCAGCAATACTGAATATAGGACAGGGATTGCTGAAGCTTTCTTT
TRBJ2-1	TRBV28	-	-	CASSFHGQGPANEQFF	TGTGCCAGCAGTTTTCACGGCCAGGGGCCGGCCAATGAGCAGTTCTTC
TRBJ2-5	TRBV14	-	-	CASSPLRVEETQYF	TGTGCCAGCAGCCCATTGAGGGTAGAAGAGACCCAGTACTTC
TRBJ2-3	TRBV7-3	-	-	CASSLGSQGDTQYF	TGTGCCAGCAGCTTAGGGTCGCAGGGGGATACGCAGTATTTT
TRBJ1-4	TRBV6-6	-	-	CASIPREGVEKLFF	TGTGCCAGCATCCCACGGGAGGGTGTTGAAAAACTGTTTTTT
TRBJ2-7	TRBV18	-	TRBD1	CASSPSGGRDSYEQYF	TGTGCCAGCTCACCGTCAGGGGGAAGGGACTCCTACGAGCAGTACTTC
TRBJ2-7	TRBV11-2	-	TRBD2	CASRRGSSYEQYF	TGTGCCAGCAGACGCGGGAGCTCCTACGAGCAGTACTTC
TRBJ2-7	TRBV9	-	-	CASSPQAAGQAYEQYF	TGTGCCAGCAGCCCACAAGCAGCGGGACAGGCCTACGAGCAGTACTTC
TRBJ2-7	TRBV6-6	-	TRBD2	CASTRGSGSGYEQYF	TGTGCCAGCACCAGGGGCAGCGGGAGTGGCTACGAGCAGTACTTC
TRBJ1-1	TRBV7-6	few	-	CASSPVPVNTEAFF	TGTGCCAGCAGCCCGGTCCCGGTGAACACTGAAGCTTTCTTT
TRBJ1-6	TRBV30	-	-	CAWRSRSGNSPLHF	TGTGCCTGGAGGTCTCGGAGTGGGAATTCACCCCTCCACTTT
TRBJ2-6	TRBV28	-	TRBD2	CASSQVGRASGANVLTF	TGTGCCAGCAGTCAAGTAGGGAGGGCATCTGGGGCCAACGTCCTGACTTTC
TRBJ1-1	TRBV15	-	-	CATSRDLQAEAFF	TGTGCCACCAGCAGAGACTTACAAGCTGAAGCTTTCTTT
TRBJ1-1	TRBV19	-	-	CASSIGGSRAFF	TGTGCCAGTAGTATCGGGGGTTCACGGGCTTTCTTT
TRBJ1-3	TRBV7-9	-	-	CASSLVARGGNTIYF	TGTGCCAGCAGCTTAGTAGCTCGTGGGGGAAACACCATATATTTT
TRBJ2-5	TRBV7-2	-	TRBD2	CASSSGSSGVETQYF	TGTGCCAGCAGCTCCGGCTCTAGCGGGGTAGAGACCCAGTACTTC
TRBJ1-2	TRBV7-2	-	-	CASSLEGALSYGYTF	TGTGCCAGCAGCTTAGAAGGGGCACTGAGCTATGGCTACACCTTC
TRBJ1-2	TRBV28	-	-	CASTKQGWRLDYGYTF	TGTGCCAGCACCAAGCAGGGGTGGAGGCTTGACTATGGCTACACCTTC
TRBJ1-5	TRBV19	-	TRBD1	CASKTGDQPQHF	TGTGCCAGTAAGACAGGGGATCAGCCCCAGCATTTT
TRBJ1-5	TRBV19	-	-	CASSIQGGNQPQHF	TGTGCCAGTAGTATACAGGGTGGCAATCAGCCCCAGCATTTT